The sequence of this T cell receptor beta chain was determined in a study of cytomegalovirus exposure and HLA in healthy donors. Turning to the study itself: A previous analysis identified approximately 120 million unique TCR beta sequences derived from 180 million or so T cells. The Caucasian-associated ancestry cluster held more than 80% of 300 to 450 genotyped donors.

Findings and limits, study-wide: One later analysis reportedly identified an Asian-associated ancestry cluster that showed fewer N-insertions than the approximately 700-donor mean.

Details on this clone: What it binds is unknown.

Use of 60 Vbeta and 13 Jbeta primers characterized the PCR. Assay: immunoSEQ multiplex PCR; the TCRdb copy retains only in-frame clones and omits some. Its listing shows around 160,000 clones. The sequenced material came from PBMCs. The receptor's source is a woman aged 50 to 60 in good health and CMV-seronegative.

The CDR3 region has the DNA TGTGCCACCAGCAGAGATAAGGGTTACGGGAAAACCGGGGAGCTGTTTTTT. Its protein product is CATSRDKGYGKTGELFF. The chain links TRBV15 to TRBJ2-2; D is possibly TRBD2 (5 bases). CDR1 is LNHNV, CDR2 YYDKDF, per germline (reference sequence). V gave up 0 bases and J gave up 5 bases, with 16 bases separating them. There are 17 residues in the CDR3.